This TCR beta chain came from a study of circulating and synovial CD4+ cells in juvenile arthritis. TCRdb's table, derived via immunoSEQ multiplex PCR, lists solely in-frame clones and lacks some. The table lists about 33,000 clones, roughly 95% of them singletons. General study points: Overlap with synovium rose as more T cells were sequenced. These blood cells shared more CDR3 sequences with synovium than bulk blood. Bulk blood CD4 samples held at least an order of magnitude more or fewer genomes than CPL.

Notes on this clone: What it binds is unknown.

There are 15 residues in the CDR3. Trimming left V 0 bases short and J 6 bases short, with 13 bases between. Germline CDR1 is SGHTA and CDR2 is FQGTGA. The chain has TRBV7-3 and TRBJ2-3, with TRBD1 as a possible D gene (5 bases). The material sequenced was CD4+ T cells from blood. The TCR sequence derives from a human donor with juvenile idiopathic arthritis. The CDR3 loop reads CASSLTGHGSDTQYF. CDR3 nucleotides: TGTGCCAGCAGCTTAACGGGGCACGGTTCGGATACGCAGTATTTT.